The source of this TCR beta chain is a study of Graves' ophthalmopathy and Graves' hyperthyroidism. Exclusion applied to patients with other autoimmune diseases, uncontrolled infections, pregnancy or lactation. The authors amplified TCR beta CDR3 regions, and they did so from RNA transcripts for repertoire sequencing. The workflow started with a first-round RT-PCR run with HTBI primers and then moved on to a second-round multiplex PCR. Each CDR3 protein is one row after TCRdb ran MiXCR on the multiplex PCR reads. The sample contains about 700,000 distinct CDR3 sequences, about two fifths of which appear only once. CDR1 and CDR2 from the germline V gene are SGHAT and FQNNGV. This CDR3 spans 14 amino acids. V lost 5 bases, J lost 1 base, and 12 bases lay in between.

J is TRBJ2-7 and V is TRBV11-2, with D perhaps matching TRBD1 or TRBD2 (5 bases each). Sequenced sample: peripheral blood. This TCR was recovered from an adult man with Graves' ophthalmopathy. CDR3 sequence reads: CASSTRGSSYEQYF. CDR3 nucleotides: TGTGCCAGCAGCACCCGGGGCAGTTCCTACGAGCAGTACTTC.